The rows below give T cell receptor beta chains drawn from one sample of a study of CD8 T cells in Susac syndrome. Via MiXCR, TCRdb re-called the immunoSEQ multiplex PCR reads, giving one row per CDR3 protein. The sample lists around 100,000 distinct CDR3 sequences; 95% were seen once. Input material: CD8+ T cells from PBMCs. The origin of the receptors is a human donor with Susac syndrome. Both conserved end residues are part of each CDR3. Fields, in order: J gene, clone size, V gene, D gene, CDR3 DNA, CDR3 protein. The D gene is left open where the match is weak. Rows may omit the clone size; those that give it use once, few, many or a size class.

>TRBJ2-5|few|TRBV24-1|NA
TGTGCCACCAGTGCATGGGACCCAGAGACCCAGTACTTC
CATSAWDPETQYF
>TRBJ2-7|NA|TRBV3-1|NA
TGTGCCAGCAGCCGACATACCTACGAGCAGTACTTC
CASSRHTYEQYF
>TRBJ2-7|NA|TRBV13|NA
TGTGCCAGCAGCCAGACAAGAGCCTACGAGCAGTACTTC
CASSQTRAYEQYF
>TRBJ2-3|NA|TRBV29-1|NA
TGCAGCCATGGGACCCTGGGAGATACGCAGTATTTT
CSHGTLGDTQYF
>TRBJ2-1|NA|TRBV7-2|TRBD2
TGTGCCAGCAGCGCGATACTAGCGGGGGGGCCGAATGAGCAGTTCTTC
CASSAILAGGPNEQFF
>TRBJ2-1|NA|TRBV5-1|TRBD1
TGCGCCAGCAGCTCCCCTTCGGACAGGGATACCTATGAGCAGTTCTTC
CASSSPSDRDTYEQFF
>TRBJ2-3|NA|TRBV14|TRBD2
TGTGCCAGCAGCCAAGATGAGACTAGCGGTACACCAGATACGCAGTATTTT
CASSQDETSGTPDTQYF
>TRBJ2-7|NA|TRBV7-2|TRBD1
TGTGCCAGCAGCTTAGCCAGGGGGCCTTACTACGAGCAGTACTTC
CASSLARGPYYEQYF
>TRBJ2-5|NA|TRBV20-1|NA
TGCAGTGCTAGAGACGGCAGGAAAGAGACCCAGTACTTC
CSARDGRKETQYF
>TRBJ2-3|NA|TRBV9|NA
TGTGCCAGCAGCTCAGACACAGATACGCAGTATTTT
CASSSDTDTQYF
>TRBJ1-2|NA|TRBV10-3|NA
TGTGCCATCAGTGAGGTGGGGGACGGCTACACCTTC
CAISEVGDGYTF
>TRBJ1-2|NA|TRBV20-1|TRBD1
TGCAGTGCTTGGGATGACAGGGGTCGTGGCTACACCTTC
CSAWDDRGRGYTF
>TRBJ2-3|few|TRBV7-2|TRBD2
TGTGCCAGCAGCTTAAGCGGGAGGCCTACATATAGCACAGATACGCAGTATTTT
CASSLSGRPTYSTDTQYF
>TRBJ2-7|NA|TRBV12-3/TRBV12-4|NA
TGTGCCAGCAGTTCCCGAGGGTCCGCCTACGAGCAGTACTTC
CASSSRGSAYEQYF
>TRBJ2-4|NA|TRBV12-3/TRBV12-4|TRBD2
TGTGCCAGCAGTCCTGAATTGGGACTACTCATTCAGTACTTC
CASSPELGLLIQYF
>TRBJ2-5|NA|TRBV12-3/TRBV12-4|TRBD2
TGTGCCAGCACTAGAGCGGGAGGGCGAGAGACCCAGTACTTC
CASTRAGGRETQYF
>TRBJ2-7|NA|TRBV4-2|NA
TGTGCCAGCAGTTCAACGGACTTAGCGAGGACCTACGAGCAGTACTTC
CASSSTDLARTYEQYF